The present entry profiles one T cell receptor beta chain with its context. All enrollees were about 18 to 89 years old and from under 25 US areas. Clinical history as reported by participants underpinned cohort assignment. The sample comes from a study of blood T cell repertoires in COVID-19. As for the study in general: Acute and convalescent COVID-19 specimens originated in the United States, Italy and Spain.

Under the authors' procedure: Reference gene primer amplification in the assay estimated nucleated cell counts. Here immunoSEQ multiplex PCR was the method, and the copy in TCRdb shows in-frame clones only, minus some. V, J and clone size derive from that table, while D and trimming were established from the DNA sequence. Of a few hundred thousand clones listed, approximately 86% are singletons. Sequencing used PBMCs or T cells enriched from blood (not recorded which). This receptor was identified in a woman aged 35 to 49 with acute COVID-19.

CDR3 loop: CASSLETEFSYEQYF. The CDR3, as DNA: TGTGCCAGCAGCTTAGAGACAGAGTTCTCCTACGAGCAGTACTTC. The chain recombines TRBV7-8 with TRBJ2-7, with D possibly TRBD1 on 5 matching bases. The length of the CDR3 is 15 residues. Germline V gives CDR1 SGHVS, CDR2 FQNEAQ. The V end lost 1 base, the J end lost 0 bases, and 10 bases lay between the germline ends.